The following is a TCR beta chain sequence with its context. The data were taken from a study of T cell changes during pregnancy in multiple sclerosis. Here immunoSEQ multiplex PCR was the method, and the copy in TCRdb shows in-frame clones only, minus some. The repertoire has tens of thousands of clones, around 92% of them found once; the top ten carry about 1.2%. Germline values: CDR1 KGHSH, CDR2 LQKENI. The CDR3 has 15 residues. Deletions cut 2 bases from V and 4 bases from J, with 14 bases between. This chain connects TRBV18 to TRBJ1-1, with D possibly TRBD1 on 5 matching bases. Source: peripheral blood, taken after pregnancy. This clonotype was sampled from a female donor in good health, enrolled as a control in a pregnancy study. CDR3 nucleotide sequence: TGTGCCAGCTCACCAAGCGGGCCAGGGAGCACTGAAGCTTTCTTT. Its protein product is CASSPSGPGSTEAFF.